This section outlines one TCR beta chain sequence together with its context. Authors' analysis steps: By means of reference gene primer amplification, nucleated cell counts were estimated. Generated by immunoSEQ multiplex PCR, the TCRdb table keeps only in-frame clones and is missing some. That table supplies the V and J calls and clone size; D and trimming were determined from the DNA. The sample has some 210,000 clones, approximately 82% seen once. This sample was taken from a study of blood T cell repertoires in COVID-19. Whole-study context: Researchers got acute and convalescent COVID-19 samples from the United States, Italy and Spain. Sources were T cells, B-cell-depleted T cells, or PBMCs; the material itself was cDNA or gDNA.

The sequenced material came from peripheral blood. This clonotype was obtained from a woman aged 40 to 50 with acute or convalescent COVID-19.

CDR3 DNA sequence: TGCAGTGCTAGAGTCGGGGTTGGCTACACCTTC. Encoded protein: CSARVGVGYTF. This rearrangement joins TRBV20-1 to TRBJ1-2; no definite D call. The V gene lost 1 base and the J gene lost 7 bases, with 7 bases spanning the gap. The CDR3 extends over 11 amino acids. CDR1 is DFQATT and CDR2 is SNEGSKA in the germline V gene (reference sequence).